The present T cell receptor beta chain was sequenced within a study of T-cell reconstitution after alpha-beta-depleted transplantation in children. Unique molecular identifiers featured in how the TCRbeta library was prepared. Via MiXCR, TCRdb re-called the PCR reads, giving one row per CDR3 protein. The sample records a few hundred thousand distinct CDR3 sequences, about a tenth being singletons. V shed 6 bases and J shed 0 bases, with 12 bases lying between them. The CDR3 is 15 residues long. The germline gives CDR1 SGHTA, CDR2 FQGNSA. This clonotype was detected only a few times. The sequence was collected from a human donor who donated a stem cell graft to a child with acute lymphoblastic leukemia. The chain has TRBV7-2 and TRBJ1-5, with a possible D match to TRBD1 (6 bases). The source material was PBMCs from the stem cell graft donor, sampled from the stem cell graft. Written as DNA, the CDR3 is TGTGCCAGCAGATCCGGGACATATAGCAATCAGCCCCAGCATTTT. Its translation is CASRSGTYSNQPQHF.